One and the same sample provided the 24 T cell receptor beta chains below, sequenced in a study of T cells in Graves' hyperthyroidism and ophthalmopathy. Amplification of TCR beta CDR3 regions used RNA as the template. Carried out on the TCR CDR3, a first-round RT-PCR used the HTBI primer set. TCRdb ran MiXCR on the multiplex PCR reads and lists one entry per CDR3 protein. This sample has some 300,000 distinct CDR3 sequences, with roughly 19% found just once. Sequencing used blood. The receptors derive from a man in his fifties with Graves' ophthalmopathy.

This clonotype was seen only a few times. In nucleotides, the CDR3 is TGTGCCACCAGTGATGTAGGACTTTACGAGCAGTACTTC. It encodes CATSDVGLYEQYF. V is TRBV24-1 and J is TRBJ2-7; maybe TRBD2 (5 bases). V gave up 3 bases and J gave up 4 bases, with 9 bases separating them. Germline V gives CDR1 KGHDR, CDR2 SFDVKD. The CDR3 covers 13 residues.

This sequence joins TRBV28 and TRBJ1-2; a weak D match, TRBD1 (6 bases). The CDR3 has 12 residues. Germline V gene sequence: CDR1 MDHEN, CDR2 SYDVKM. V was shortened by 5 bases and J by 8 bases, with 12 bases between the two germline ends. The CDR3 reads CASSIQGWGYTF. The DNA of the CDR3 is TGTGCCAGCAGTATACAGGGTTGGGGCTACACCTTC.

Ten or more counts support this clonotype. The chain recombines TRBV11-2 with TRBJ2-7, with TRBD1 matching 11 bases. The CDR3 has 15 amino acids. Germline V gives CDR1 SGHAT, CDR2 FQNNGV. The J segment lost 3 bases and the V segment lost 1 base, leaving 2 bases of the junction unmatched. The CDR3 sequence is CASSLGTGGYYEQYF. DNA of the CDR3: TGTGCCAGCAGCTTAGGGACAGGGGGCTACTACGAGCAGTACTTC. Using reference TRBV11-2 and TRBJ2-7 for the parts outside the CDR3, the full variable domain is EAGVAQSPRYKIIEKRQSVAFWCNPISGHATLYWYQQILGQGPKLLIQFQNNGVVDDSQLPKDRFSAERLKGVDSTLKIQPAKLEDSAVYLCASSLGTGGYYEQYFGPGTRLTVT.

The table lists this clonotype with many counts. The chain links TRBV12-3 or TRBV12-4 to TRBJ2-4, with D perhaps TRBD1 (5 bases). The CDR3 contains 17 residues. V lost 5 bases to trimming and J lost 0 bases, with 17 bases between them. The CDR3 sequence: CASSLARTPLAKNIQYF. CDR3 nucleotide sequence: TGTGCCAGCAGTCTGGCCAGGACACCTTTAGCCAAAAACATTCAGTACTTC.

This clonotype was detected a few times. CDR3 sequence: CASSVGVLGGGQFF. The CDR3 DNA reads TGCGCCAGCAGCGTTGGGGTATTGGGGGGCGGGCAGTTCTTC. The chain combines TRBV5-1 with TRBJ2-1, with D perhaps matching TRBD1 or TRBD2 (6 bases each). The V end was cut by 4 bases, the J end by 12 bases, with 20 bases between. The germline CDR1 and CDR2 sequences are SGHRS and YFSETQ. The CDR3 consists of 14 residues.

This clonotype appeared many times. The chain links TRBV7-2 to TRBJ2-3; D may be TRBD2 (6 bases). Germline values: CDR1 SGHTA, CDR2 FQGNSA. Trimming cost V 1 base and J 6 bases, with 14 bases left between them. The CDR3 runs to 15 residues. CDR3 in amino acids: CASSLGQGAGDTQYF. Written as DNA, the CDR3 is TGTGCCAGCAGCTTAGGGCAGGGAGCGGGTGATACGCAGTATTTT.

The J gene is TRBJ2-5, the V gene TRBV7-9; the D gene is possibly TRBD1 (7 bases). This CDR3 region has 15 residues. Per the germline V gene, CDR1 is SEHNR and CDR2 is FQNEAQ (reference sequence). V was trimmed by 3 bases and J by 3 bases, leaving 14 bases between them. The DNA of the CDR3 is TGTGCCAGCAGCTTCGTCCAGGGGGGTAAAGAGACCCAGTACTTC. Its protein product is CASSFVQGGKETQYF.

The V and J genes are TRBV11-2 and TRBJ2-1, with TRBD2 matching over 9 bases. Germline values: CDR1 SGHAT, CDR2 FQNNGV. After removal of 3 bases from V and 6 bases from J, the junction contained 12 bases not matched to a gene. This CDR3 is 17 amino acids long. This CDR3 reads CASSFLLTSGRPNEQFF. The CDR3 bases are TGTGCCAGCAGCTTCCTCTTGACTAGCGGCAGGCCCAATGAGCAGTTCTTC.

This clonotype has ten or more counts. This rearrangement joins TRBV2 to TRBJ2-3; 7 bases line up with TRBD1. CDR1 and CDR2 (germline): SNHLY, FYNNEI. The ends lost 4 bases at V and 0 bases at J; junction bases unmatched: 7. The CDR3 sequence is 16 residues long. The chain's CDR3 is CASSAQGLGSTDTQYF. The CDR3 coding sequence is TGTGCCAGCAGTGCACAGGGGCTGGGTAGCACAGATACGCAGTATTTT.

This clonotype was observed a few times. V and J are TRBV28 and TRBJ2-7; 10 nucleotides line up with TRBD1. Per germline, CDR1 MDHEN and CDR2 SYDVKM. Trimming cost V 8 bases and J 3 bases; bases outside gene matches: 4. This CDR3 is 13 amino acids long. CDR3 DNA sequence: TGTGCCAGCGTGGGGACAGGGGTCTACGAGCAGTACTTC. Protein: CASVGTGVYEQYF. Complete variable domain (other parts from reference TRBV28 and TRBJ2-7): DVKVTQSSRYLVKRTGEKVFLECVQDMDHENMFWYRQDPGLGLRLIYFSYDVKMKEKGDIPEGYSVSREKKERFSLILESASTNQTSMYLCASVGTGVYEQYFGPGTRLTVT.

In its sample, this clonotype was seen a few times. The chain employs TRBV19 and TRBJ1-1; maybe TRBD1 (5 bases). In germline, CDR1 is LNHDA, CDR2 SQIVND (reference sequence). The CDR3 is 13 residues long. V lost 6 bases to trimming and J lost 1 base, with 9 bases between them. CDR3 residues: CASSGAANTEAFF. The CDR3 DNA follows: TGTGCCAGTAGCGGGGCCGCGAACACTGAAGCTTTCTTT. Full variable domain (remainder filled in from reference TRBV19 and TRBJ1-1): DGGITQSPKYLFRKEGQNVTLSCEQNLNHDAMYWYRQDPGQGLRLIYYSQIVNDFQKGDIAEGYSVSREKKESFPLTVTSAQKNPTAFYLCASSGAANTEAFFGQGTRLTVV.

This clonotype was seen a handful of times. The gene calls are TRBV24-1 and TRBJ2-1; D unclear. Per germline, CDR1 KGHDR and CDR2 SFDVKD. This CDR3 is built from 15 residues. Trimming left V 3 bases short and J 6 bases short, with 14 bases between. DNA of the CDR3: TGTGCCACCAGTGATCCGTCCAACCCTTCCAATGAGCAGTTCTTC. Encoded protein: CATSDPSNPSNEQFF.

Ten or more counts support this clonotype. The rearrangement joins TRBV27 to TRBJ1-2, with a tentative D call TRBD1 (6 bases). CDR3 size: 13 residues. With 5 bases removed from V and 8 bases from J, the gap between germline ends came to 15 bases. The germline gives CDR1 MNHEY, CDR2 SMNVEV (reference sequence). CDR3 nucleotides: TGTGCCAGCAGTCCCAGGGGCGAGGGGGGCTACACCTTC. Translating it yields CASSPRGEGGYTF.

The chain joins TRBV7-3 to TRBJ2-1; maybe TRBD2 (5 bases). CDR3 length: 15 amino acids. V lost 3 bases and J 5 bases, leaving 14 bases between the germline ends. Germline-derived CDR1 and CDR2 are SGHTA and FQGTGA. The CDR3 here is CASSFGGLVHNEQFF. The CDR3 region has the DNA TGTGCCAGCAGCTTTGGCGGGTTGGTCCACAATGAGCAGTTCTTC.

In this sample, this clonotype turned up a few times. The gene calls are TRBV4-1 and TRBJ1-2; no definite D call. Germline-derived CDR1 and CDR2 are MGHRA and YSYEKL. The CDR3 is made up of 15 amino acids. The V end lost 0 bases, the J end lost 0 bases, and 8 bases lay between the germline ends. The CDR3 DNA follows: TGCGCCAGCAGCCAAGAGACACAGACTAACTATGGCTACACCTTC. Protein sequence: CASSQETQTNYGYTF.

This clonotype was picked up a small number of times. The CDR3 loop reads CASSIAGTGGGGYTF. The CDR3 nucleotides read TGTGCCAGTAGTATCGCCGGGACAGGGGGCGGCGGCTACACCTTC. The V gene is TRBV19, the J gene TRBJ1-2, with 12 bases aligning to TRBD1. With V trimmed by 3 bases and J by 8 bases, 7 bases remained unmatched. Per germline, CDR1 LNHDA and CDR2 SQIVND (reference sequence). The length of the CDR3 is 15 residues.

Ten or more counts support this clonotype. This rearrangement joins TRBV28 to TRBJ2-5; D is unresolved. From germline, CDR1 is MDHEN and CDR2 SYDVKM. This CDR3 spans 13 amino acids. V was clipped by 3 bases and J by 0 bases, with 5 bases between them. This chain's CDR3 is CASSFPNQETQYF. CDR3 sequence (DNA): TGTGCCAGCAGTTTCCCAAACCAAGAGACCCAGTACTTC.

The V gene is TRBV4-1, the J gene TRBJ2-3; 11 bases are a match to TRBD2. Losses at the gene ends were 8 bases for V and 3 bases for J; bases not matched to a gene: 7. This CDR3 is built from 15 residues. Germline V gene sequence: CDR1 MGHRA, CDR2 YSYEKL. CDR3 residues: CASGGLAAGTDTQYF. DNA for the CDR3: TGCGCCAGCGGGGGACTAGCGGCCGGGACAGATACGCAGTATTTT.

V gene TRBV5-5 combines with J gene TRBJ2-4; D uncertain. This CDR3 comprises 15 residues. Germline loops: CDR1 SGHKS, CDR2 YYEKEE (reference sequence). Deletions cut 1 base from V and 8 bases from J, with 16 bases between. The CDR3 nucleotides read TGTGCCAGCAGCTTGCGTCGCGCTGTTGCGGACATTCAGTACTTC. Amino acids: CASSLRRAVADIQYF.

This sequence joins TRBV10-2 and TRBJ2-7, with D perhaps matching TRBD1 or TRBD2 (5 bases each). This CDR3 region has 17 residues. Per germline, CDR1 WSHSY and CDR2 SAAADI. V was trimmed by 5 bases and J by 0 bases, leaving 20 bases between them. CDR3 amino acids: CASSSGRQTLLSYEQYF. In nucleotides, the CDR3 is TGCGCCAGCAGTTCGGGACGCCAGACATTACTCTCCTACGAGCAGTACTTC.

V and J are TRBV28 and TRBJ2-7, with a tentative D call TRBD2 (5 bases). The V and J ends lost 6 bases and 2 bases respectively, with 23 bases between them. The germline V gene encodes CDR1 MDHEN and CDR2 SYDVKM. This CDR3 region has 17 residues. The CDR3 sequence is CASSSVLAGLGTYEQYF. The CDR3 DNA sequence: TGTGCCAGCAGCTCTGTTCTGGCGGGCCTGGGTACCTACGAGCAGTACTTC.

This clonotype was observed a handful of times. The rearrangement uses TRBV28 and TRBJ1-2; D uncertain. The CDR3 loop spans 11 amino acids. Germline CDR1 MDHEN, CDR2 SYDVKM. Trimming took off 3 bases at V and 7 bases at J, with 6 bases between the two ends. The CDR3 spells CASSFPRGYTF. DNA of the CDR3: TGTGCCAGCAGTTTTCCGCGTGGCTACACCTTC.

This clonotype was picked up many times. V is TRBV20-1 and J is TRBJ2-1; the D gene is possibly TRBD2 (5 bases). Trimming pared 1 base from V and 0 bases from J, leaving 10 bases between. Germline lookup yields CDR1 DFQATT and CDR2 SNEGSKA (reference sequence). The CDR3 sequence is 15 residues long. Here the CDR3 DNA reads TGCAGTGCTAGAGGGACTGGACTCTCCTACAATGAGCAGTTCTTC. Protein product: CSARGTGLSYNEQFF.

This clonotype was counted many times. This chain connects TRBV28 to TRBJ1-3; TRBD1 agrees at 12 bases. V shed 5 bases, J shed 10 bases, and the junction held 12 bases outside the gene matches. Germline-derived CDR1 and CDR2 are MDHEN and SYDVKM. The CDR3 is 16 amino acids. CDR3 sequence (DNA): TGTGCCAGCAGTCCGCCGGGACAGGGGGCCCGACGTACCATATATTTT. Protein: CASSPPGQGARRTIYF.